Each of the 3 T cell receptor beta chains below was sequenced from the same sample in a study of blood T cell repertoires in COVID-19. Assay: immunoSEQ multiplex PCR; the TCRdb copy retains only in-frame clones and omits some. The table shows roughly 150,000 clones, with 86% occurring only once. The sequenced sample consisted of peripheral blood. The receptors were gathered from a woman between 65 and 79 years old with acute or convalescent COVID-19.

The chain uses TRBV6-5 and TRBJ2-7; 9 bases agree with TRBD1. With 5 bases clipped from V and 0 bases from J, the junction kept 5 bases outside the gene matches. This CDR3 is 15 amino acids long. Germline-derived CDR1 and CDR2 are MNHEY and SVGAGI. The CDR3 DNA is TGTGCCAGCAGTCAATACAGGGGGCACTCCTACGAGCAGTACTTC. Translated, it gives CASSQYRGHSYEQYF.

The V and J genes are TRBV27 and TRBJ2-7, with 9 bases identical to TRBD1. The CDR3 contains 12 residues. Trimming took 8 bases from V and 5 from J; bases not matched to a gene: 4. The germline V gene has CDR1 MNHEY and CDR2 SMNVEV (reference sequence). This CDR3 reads CASGWTGDEQYF. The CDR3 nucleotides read TGTGCCAGCGGGTGGACAGGGGACGAGCAGTACTTC.

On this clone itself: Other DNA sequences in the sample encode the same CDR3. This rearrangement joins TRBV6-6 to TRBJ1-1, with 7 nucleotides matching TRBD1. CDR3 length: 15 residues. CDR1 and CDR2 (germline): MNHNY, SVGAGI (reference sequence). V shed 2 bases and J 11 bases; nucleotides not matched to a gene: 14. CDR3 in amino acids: CASSYDPRQGVEAFF. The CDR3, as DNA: TGTGCCAGCAGTTACGACCCAAGACAGGGCGTGGAGGCTTTCTTT.